These 20 T cell receptor beta chains originate from one sample sequenced in a study of shared clonotypes between healthy human individuals. Clones were sequenced by immunoSEQ multiplex PCR, and TCRdb holds only the in-frame ones, with some missing. Of 2.3 million or so clones listed, approximately 95% are singletons. Sequencing was performed on naive CD4+ T cells from PBMCs. Regarding subset: CD45RA+ positively selected. These receptors came from a man aged 18-30 years in good health. Some clones in this sample may be carry-over from other donors' samples.

The genes are TRBV15 and TRBJ2-4, with D uncertain. The V end lost 3 bases, the J end lost 11 bases, and 11 bases lay between the germline ends. The CDR3 totals 12 residues. The germline V gene encodes CDR1 LNHNV and CDR2 YYDKDF (reference sequence). CDR3 loop: CATSRTTGVQYF. CDR3 in DNA: TGTGCCACCAGCAGGACGACCGGAGTTCAGTACTTC.

This clone showed up just once. Other DNA sequences in the same sample also yield this CDR3. J is TRBJ2-5 and V is TRBV5-1; D ambiguous. Trimming stripped 5 bases from V and 1 base from J, with 9 bases between. The CDR3 loop spans 13 amino acids. In germline, CDR1 is SGHRS, CDR2 YFSETQ. In DNA form, the CDR3 reads TGCGCCAGCAGTTATGGCAGCCAAGAGACCCAGTACTTC. Translating it yields CASSYGSQETQYF.

This clone was recorded a few times. DNA of the CDR3: TGTGCCAGCAGGCTCCCAGGGGACAATGAGCAGTTCTTC. The encoded protein is CASRLPGDNEQFF. J is TRBJ2-1 and V is TRBV28; D may be TRBD1 (6 bases). Trimming cost V 6 bases and J 5 bases, with 11 bases left between them. Germline lookup yields CDR1 MDHEN and CDR2 SYDVKM. CDR3 length: 13 amino acids.

Concerning this clone itself: The same CDR3 can be traced to other DNA sequences in this sample. This chain uses TRBV7-8 with TRBJ1-5, with 9 bases that match TRBD1. Trimming took 6 bases from V and 4 from J; bases not matched to a gene: 4. The CDR3 is 14 residues long. CDR1 is SGHVS and CDR2 is FQNEAQ in the germline V gene. The DNA for the CDR3 is TGTGCCAGCAGTCCTGGGACAGGGAATCAGCCCCAGCATTTT. It yields the protein CASSPGTGNQPQHF.

The J gene is TRBJ1-1, the V gene TRBV29-1, with D unresolved. CDR1 and CDR2 from the germline V gene are SQVTM and ANQGSEA. V lost 4 bases and J lost 5, with 14 bases in between. This CDR3 has 13 amino acids. CDR3 amino acids: CSVGQRGLTEAFF. The CDR3 DNA sequence: TGCAGCGTTGGCCAACGGGGTTTGACTGAAGCTTTCTTT.

CDR3 in amino acids: CASSPEGAAELGGGYTF. The CDR3 coding sequence is TGTGCCAGCTCACCAGAAGGAGCGGCTGAACTCGGGGGTGGCTACACCTTC. The genes are TRBV18 and TRBJ1-2, with TRBD1 as a possible D gene (5 bases). CDR3 size: 17 residues. Germline V gene data show CDR1 as KGHSH and CDR2 as LQKENI. Trimming left V 2 bases short and J 7 bases short, with 23 bases between.

This clone has just one count. The rearrangement joins TRBV28 to TRBJ2-7; the D call may be TRBD1 or TRBD2 (6 bases each). Germline-derived CDR1 and CDR2 are MDHEN and SYDVKM. V lost 6 bases to trimming and J lost 3 bases, with 21 bases between them. This CDR3 has 16 residues. In nucleotides, the CDR3 is TGTGCCAGCAGCCCTGCCGGGGGCAGACTAGTCTACGAGCAGTACTTC. It specifies CASSPAGGRLVYEQYF.

The rearrangement uses TRBV5-6 and TRBJ2-5; the D call may be TRBD1 or TRBD2 (5 bases each). Germline-derived CDR1 and CDR2 are SGHDT and YYEEEE. Trimming left V 0 bases short and J 5 bases short, with 14 bases between. The CDR3 consists of 15 residues. In DNA form, the CDR3 reads TGTGCCAGCAGCTTGGAGGGGACGTCCGGGGAGACCCAGTACTTC. It codes for CASSLEGTSGETQYF.

V and J are TRBV4-1 and TRBJ2-1; D is possibly TRBD2 (5 bases). The V end was cut by 1 base, the J end by 2 bases, with 21 bases between. This CDR3 is 19 amino acids long. CDR1 is MGHRA and CDR2 is YSYEKL in the germline V gene. The DNA for the CDR3 is TGCGCCAGCAGCCAAGCCCTATTCGGCCTAGCTGGCACCTACAATGAGCAGTTCTTC. It codes for CASSQALFGLAGTYNEQFF.

The chain is built from TRBV4-2 and TRBJ1-2, with no clear D. The V gene lost 4 bases and the J gene lost 4 bases, with 7 bases spanning the gap. From germline, CDR1 is LGHNA and CDR2 YNFKEQ. The CDR3 spans 12 residues. This chain's CDR3 is CASSLHTYGYTF. The CDR3 DNA reads TGTGCCAGCAGCCTGCATACCTATGGCTACACCTTC.

With regard to this clone: The sample holds other DNA sequences that translate to the same CDR3. The gene calls are TRBV5-1 and TRBJ1-2; the D is unclear. The V end lost 0 bases, the J end lost 1 base, and 4 bases lay between the germline ends. The CDR3 totals 13 residues. Germline-derived CDR1 and CDR2 are SGHRS and YFSETQ. CDR3 coding DNA: TGCGCCAGCAGCTTGGGCAGTAACTATGGCTACACCTTC. The encoded protein is CASSLGSNYGYTF.

CDR3 protein: CASSRSGGELFF. The CDR3 nucleotides read TGTGCCAGCAGCCGTAGCGGCGGGGAGCTGTTTTTT. The chain carries TRBV7-3 and TRBJ2-2; D is perhaps TRBD2 (6 bases). V lost 5 bases to trimming and J lost 7 bases, with 8 bases between them. The CDR3 runs to 12 residues. CDR1 is SGHTA and CDR2 is FQGTGA in the germline V gene.

The rearrangement links TRBV5-4 to TRBJ2-7; the D is unclear. Germline loops: CDR1 SGHNT, CDR2 YYREEE (reference sequence). The CDR3 spans 14 residues. Trimming cost V 0 bases and J 4 bases, with 11 bases left between them. In DNA form, the CDR3 reads TGTGCCAGCAGCTTGGCAGACGGCCAGTACGAGCAGTACTTC. Translated: CASSLADGQYEQYF.

This chain links TRBV28 with TRBJ1-1; TRBD1 is a possible D gene (5 bases). Trimming removed 6 bases at V and 7 bases at J, with 12 bases between. This CDR3 is 12 amino acids long. Germline V gene sequence: CDR1 MDHEN, CDR2 SYDVKM. The CDR3 DNA follows: TGTGCCAGCAGCTTACAGGACGGTGAAGCTTTCTTT. This codes for CASSLQDGEAFF. Combining the CDR3 with reference TRBV28 and TRBJ1-1 gives the whole variable domain DVKVTQSSRYLVKRTGEKVFLECVQDMDHENMFWYRQDPGLGLRLIYFSYDVKMKEKGDIPEGYSVSREKKERFSLILESASTNQTSMYLCASSLQDGEAFFGQGTRLTVV.

The V call is TRBV6-1, the J call TRBJ2-5; TRBD1 agrees at 7 bases. Trimming removed 2 bases from V and 5 bases from J; junction bases left unmatched: 11. The CDR3 is made up of 16 amino acids. Germline V gives CDR1 MNHNS, CDR2 SASEGT. The chain's CDR3 is CASSEPRTGRWETQYF. As DNA, the CDR3 is TGTGCCAGCAGTGAACCTCGGACAGGCAGATGGGAGACCCAGTACTTC.

A note on this clone: The sample carries other DNA sequences with the same CDR3. The chain recombines TRBV28 with TRBJ2-3, with 11 positions matching TRBD2. Trimming cost V 6 bases and J 3 bases; bases outside gene matches: 2. Germline V CDR1 and CDR2: MDHEN, SYDVKM. The CDR3 loop spans 14 amino acids. The CDR3 DNA reads TGTGCCAGCAGCCCTAGCGGGAGGACAGATACGCAGTATTTT. Translation: CASSPSGRTDTQYF.

The rearrangement links TRBV7-2 to TRBJ2-5; possible D gene TRBD2, 5 bases. V lost 1 base and J lost 4, with 10 bases in between. There are 14 residues in the CDR3. Germline lookup yields CDR1 SGHTA and CDR2 FQGNSA. For the CDR3, the DNA is TGTGCCAGCAGCTTAGGACCCGCGGGAGAGACCCAGTACTTC. This sequence encodes CASSLGPAGETQYF.

A note on this clone: The same CDR3 can be traced to other DNA sequences in this sample. The chain employs TRBV28 and TRBJ1-2; D remains unclear. CDR1 is MDHEN and CDR2 is SYDVKM in the germline V gene. V lost 6 bases and J 2 bases, leaving 7 bases between the germline ends. This CDR3 comprises 12 residues. CDR3 sequence (DNA): TGTGCCAGCAGCACCGGGAACTATGGCTACACCTTC. It is translated as CASSTGNYGYTF.

The rearrangement links TRBV28 to TRBJ1-2; possibly TRBD1 for D (5 bases). Trimming pared 10 bases from V and 3 bases from J, leaving 12 bases between. Germline loops: CDR1 MDHEN, CDR2 SYDVKM. This CDR3 is built from 12 residues. The CDR3 is CATSWGDYGYTF. The CDR3 bases are TGTGCCACTTCGTGGGGGGACTATGGCTACACCTTC.

This CDR3 is CASSLGAPGESYGYTF. Here the CDR3 DNA reads TGTGCCAGCAGCTTGGGGGCCCCAGGGGAATCGTATGGCTACACCTTC. The V call is TRBV7-2, the J call TRBJ1-2, with TRBD1 as a possible D gene (6 bases). Per the germline V gene, CDR1 is SGHTA and CDR2 is FQGNSA. This CDR3 is 16 amino acids long. Trimming cost V 3 bases and J 5 bases, with 19 bases left between them.